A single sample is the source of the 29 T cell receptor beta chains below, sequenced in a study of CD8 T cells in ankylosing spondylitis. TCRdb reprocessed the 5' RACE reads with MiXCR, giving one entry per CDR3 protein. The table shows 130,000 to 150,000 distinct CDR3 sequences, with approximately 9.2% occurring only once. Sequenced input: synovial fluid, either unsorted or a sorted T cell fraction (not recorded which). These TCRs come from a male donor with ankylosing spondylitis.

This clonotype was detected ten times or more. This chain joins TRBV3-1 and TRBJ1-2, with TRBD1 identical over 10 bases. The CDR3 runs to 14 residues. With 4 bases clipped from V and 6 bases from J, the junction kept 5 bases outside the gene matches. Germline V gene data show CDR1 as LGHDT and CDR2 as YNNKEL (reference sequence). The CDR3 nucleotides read TGTGCCAGCAGCCCCCGAGACAGGGGGCATGGCTACACCTTC. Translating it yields CASSPRDRGHGYTF.

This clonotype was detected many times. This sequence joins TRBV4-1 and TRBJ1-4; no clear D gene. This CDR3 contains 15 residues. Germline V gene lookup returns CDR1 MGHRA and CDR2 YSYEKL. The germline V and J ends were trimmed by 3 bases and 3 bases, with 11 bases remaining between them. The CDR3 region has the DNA TGCGCCAGCAGCCACAGCCCGAGCCCTAATGAAAAACTGTTTTTT. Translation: CASSHSPSPNEKLFF.

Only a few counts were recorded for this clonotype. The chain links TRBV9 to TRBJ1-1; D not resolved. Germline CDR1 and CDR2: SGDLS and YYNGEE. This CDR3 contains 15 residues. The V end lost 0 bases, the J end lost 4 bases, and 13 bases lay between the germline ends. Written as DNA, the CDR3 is TGTGCCAGCAGCGTAGAATCGGAGGGAATCACTGAAGCTTTCTTT. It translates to CASSVESEGITEAFF.

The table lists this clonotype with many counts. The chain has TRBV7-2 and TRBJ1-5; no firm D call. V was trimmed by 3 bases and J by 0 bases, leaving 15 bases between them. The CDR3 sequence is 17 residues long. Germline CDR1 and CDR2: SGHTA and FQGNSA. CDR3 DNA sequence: TGTGCCAGCAGCTTCCTTGGAAGCGCTTATAGCAATCAGCCCCAGCATTTT. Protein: CASSFLGSAYSNQPQHF.

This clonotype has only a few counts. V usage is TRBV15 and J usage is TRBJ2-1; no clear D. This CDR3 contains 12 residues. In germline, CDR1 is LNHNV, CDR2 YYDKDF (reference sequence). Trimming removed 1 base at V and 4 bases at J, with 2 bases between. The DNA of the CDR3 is TGTGCCACCAGCAGAGGGTACAATGAGCAGTTCTTC. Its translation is CATSRGYNEQFF.

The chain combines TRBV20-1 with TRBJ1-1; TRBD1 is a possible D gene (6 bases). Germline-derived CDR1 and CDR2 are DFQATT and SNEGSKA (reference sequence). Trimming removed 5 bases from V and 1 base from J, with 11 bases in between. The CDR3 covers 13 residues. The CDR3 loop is CSASGTKNTEAFF. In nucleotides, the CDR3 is TGCAGTGCTTCCGGGACAAAGAACACTGAAGCTTTCTTT.

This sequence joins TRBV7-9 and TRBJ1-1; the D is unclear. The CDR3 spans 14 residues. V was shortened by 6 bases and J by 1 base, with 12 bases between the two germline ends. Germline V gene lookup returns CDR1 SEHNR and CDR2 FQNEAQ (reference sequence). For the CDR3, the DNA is TGTGCCAGCAGAGAATGGGGTACGAACACTGAAGCTTTCTTT. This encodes CASREWGTNTEAFF.

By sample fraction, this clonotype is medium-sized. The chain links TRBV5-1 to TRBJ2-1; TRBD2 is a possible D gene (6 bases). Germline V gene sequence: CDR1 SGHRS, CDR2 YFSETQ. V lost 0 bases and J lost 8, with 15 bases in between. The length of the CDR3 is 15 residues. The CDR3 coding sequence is TGCGCCAGCAGCTTGGGTGGCGGGACTGGGGATGAGCAGTTCTTC. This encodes CASSLGGGTGDEQFF.

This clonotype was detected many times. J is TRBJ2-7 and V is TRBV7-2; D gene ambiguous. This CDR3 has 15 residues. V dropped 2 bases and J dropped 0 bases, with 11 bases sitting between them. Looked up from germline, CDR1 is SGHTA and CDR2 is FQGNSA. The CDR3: CASSLSSRSSYEQYF. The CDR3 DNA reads TGTGCCAGCAGCTTATCTTCCAGGAGCTCCTACGAGCAGTACTTC.

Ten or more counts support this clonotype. The chain's CDR3 is CASSSLAGVQRYNEQFF. In nucleotides, the CDR3 is TGTGCCAGCAGCTCCTTAGCGGGAGTTCAGCGCTACAATGAGCAGTTCTTC. The chain combines TRBV5-6 with TRBJ2-1, with 9 bases fitting TRBD2. Germline V CDR1 and CDR2: SGHDT, YYEEEE. V lost 3 bases and J lost 3; bases outside the gene matches: 10. This CDR3 spans 17 amino acids.

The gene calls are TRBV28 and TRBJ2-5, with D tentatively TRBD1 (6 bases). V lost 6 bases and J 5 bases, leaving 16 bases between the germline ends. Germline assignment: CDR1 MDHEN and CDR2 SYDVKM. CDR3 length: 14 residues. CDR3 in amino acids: CASSGAGTSETQYF. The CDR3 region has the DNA TGTGCCAGCAGCGGGGCCGGGACATCGGAGACCCAGTACTTC.

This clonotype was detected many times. CDR3 region: CASSQGGYRPNYGYTF. The CDR3 DNA reads as TGTGCCAGCAGCCAAGGGGGGTACAGGCCTAACTATGGCTACACCTTC. V usage is TRBV4-2 and J usage is TRBJ1-2; TRBD1 is a possible D gene (5 bases). The CDR3 runs to 16 residues. V was trimmed by 1 base and J by 0 bases, leaving 12 bases between them. Looked up from germline, CDR1 is LGHNA and CDR2 is YNFKEQ.

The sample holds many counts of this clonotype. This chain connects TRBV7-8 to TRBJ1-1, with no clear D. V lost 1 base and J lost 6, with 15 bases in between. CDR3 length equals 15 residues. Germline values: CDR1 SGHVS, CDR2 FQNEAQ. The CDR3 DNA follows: TGTGCCAGCAGCTTAGAACGGACCACATGGTCTGAAGCTTTCTTT. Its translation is CASSLERTTWSEAFF. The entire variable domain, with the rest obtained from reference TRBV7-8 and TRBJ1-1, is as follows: GAGVSQSPRYKVAKRGQDVALRCDPISGHVSLFWYQQALGQGPEFLTYFQNEAQLDKSGLPSDRFFAERPEGSVSTLKIQRTQQEDSAVYLCASSLERTTWSEAFFGQGTRLTVV.

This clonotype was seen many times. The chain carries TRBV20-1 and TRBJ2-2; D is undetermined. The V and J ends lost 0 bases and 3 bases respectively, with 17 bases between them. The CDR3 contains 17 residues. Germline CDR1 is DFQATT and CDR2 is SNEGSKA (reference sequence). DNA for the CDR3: TGCAGTGCTAGAGATCCGACGGGTAAAGTGGACACCGGGGAGCTGTTTTTT. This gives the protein CSARDPTGKVDTGELFF.

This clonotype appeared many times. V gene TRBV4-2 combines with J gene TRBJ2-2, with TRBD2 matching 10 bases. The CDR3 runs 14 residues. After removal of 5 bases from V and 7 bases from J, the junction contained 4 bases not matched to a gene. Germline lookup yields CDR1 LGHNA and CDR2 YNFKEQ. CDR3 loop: CASSVAGGGGELFF. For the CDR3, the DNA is TGTGCCAGCAGCGTAGCGGGAGGAGGCGGGGAGCTGTTTTTT.

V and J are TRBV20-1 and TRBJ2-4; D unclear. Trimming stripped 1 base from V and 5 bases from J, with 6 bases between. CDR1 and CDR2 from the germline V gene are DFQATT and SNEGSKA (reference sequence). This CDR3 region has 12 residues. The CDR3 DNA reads TGCAGTGCTAGAGTCTCCGAAAACATTCAGTACTTC. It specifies CSARVSENIQYF.

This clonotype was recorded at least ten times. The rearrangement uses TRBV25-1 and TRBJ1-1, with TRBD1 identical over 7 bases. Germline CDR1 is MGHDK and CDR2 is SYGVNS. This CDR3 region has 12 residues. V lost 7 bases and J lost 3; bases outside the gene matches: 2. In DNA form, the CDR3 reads TGTGCCAGCATCAGGGGGGACACTGAAGCTTTCTTT. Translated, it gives CASIRGDTEAFF.

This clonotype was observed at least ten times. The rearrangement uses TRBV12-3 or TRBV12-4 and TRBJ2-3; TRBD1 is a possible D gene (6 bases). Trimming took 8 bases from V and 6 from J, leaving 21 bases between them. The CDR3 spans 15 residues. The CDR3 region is CASAAGTQGSDTQYF. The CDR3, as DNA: TGTGCCAGCGCTGCCGGGACCCAGGGGTCCGATACGCAGTATTTT.

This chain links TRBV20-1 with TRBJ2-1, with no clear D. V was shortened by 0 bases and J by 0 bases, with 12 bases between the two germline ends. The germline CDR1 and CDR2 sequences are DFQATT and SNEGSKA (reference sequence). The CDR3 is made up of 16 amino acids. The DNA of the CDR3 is TGCAGTGCTAGAGATTTCCGCACCTACTCCTACAATGAGCAGTTCTTC. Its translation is CSARDFRTYSYNEQFF.

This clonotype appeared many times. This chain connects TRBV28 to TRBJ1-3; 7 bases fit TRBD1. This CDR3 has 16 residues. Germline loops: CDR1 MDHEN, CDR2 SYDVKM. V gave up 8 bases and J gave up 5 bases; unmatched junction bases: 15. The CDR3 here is CASHETGTAPRNTIYF. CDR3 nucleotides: TGTGCCAGCCACGAAACAGGGACAGCACCGAGAAACACCATATATTTT.

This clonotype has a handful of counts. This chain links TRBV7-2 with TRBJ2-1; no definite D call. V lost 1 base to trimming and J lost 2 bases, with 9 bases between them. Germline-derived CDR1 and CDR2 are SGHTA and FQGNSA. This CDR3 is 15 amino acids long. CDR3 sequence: CASSLDDPTYNEQFF. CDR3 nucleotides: TGTGCCAGCAGCTTAGACGACCCAACCTACAATGAGCAGTTCTTC. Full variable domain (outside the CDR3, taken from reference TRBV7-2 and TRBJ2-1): GAGVSQSPSNKVTEKGKDVELRCDPISGHTALYWYRQSLGQGLEFLIYFQGNSAPDKSGLPSDRFSAERTGGSVSTLTIQRTQQEDSAVYLCASSLDDPTYNEQFFGPGTRLTVL.

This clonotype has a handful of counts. CDR3 DNA: TGCGCCAGCAGCTCCAGGGTTAAGAACACTGAAGCTTTCTTT. Translating gives CASSSRVKNTEAFF. This sequence joins TRBV5-1 and TRBJ1-1, with D perhaps matching TRBD1 (5 bases). CDR1 SGHRS and CDR2 YFSETQ come from the germline V gene. V lost 3 bases and J lost 1, with 10 bases in between. The CDR3 loop spans 14 amino acids. Full variable domain (missing parts from reference TRBV5-1 and TRBJ1-1): KAGVTQTPRYLIKTRGQQVTLSCSPISGHRSVSWYQQTPGQGLQFLFEYFSETQRNKGNFPGRFSGRQFSNSRSEMNVSTLELGDSALYLCASSSRVKNTEAFFGQGTRLTVV.

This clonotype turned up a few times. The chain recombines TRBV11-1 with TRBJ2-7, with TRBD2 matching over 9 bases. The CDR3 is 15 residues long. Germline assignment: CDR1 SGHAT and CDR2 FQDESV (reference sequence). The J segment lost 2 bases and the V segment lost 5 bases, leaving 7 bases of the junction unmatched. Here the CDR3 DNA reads TGTGCCAGCAGCCGGAGACTAGCGGCGGCCTACGAGCAGTACTTC. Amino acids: CASSRRLAAAYEQYF.

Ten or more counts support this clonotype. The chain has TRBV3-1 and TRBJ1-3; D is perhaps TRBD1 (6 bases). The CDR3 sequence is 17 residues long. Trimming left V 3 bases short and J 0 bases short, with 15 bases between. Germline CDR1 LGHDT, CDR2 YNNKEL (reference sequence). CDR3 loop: CASSQVGGRGSGNTIYF. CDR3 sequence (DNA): TGTGCCAGCAGCCAGGTCGGGGGCAGGGGCTCTGGAAACACCATATATTTT.

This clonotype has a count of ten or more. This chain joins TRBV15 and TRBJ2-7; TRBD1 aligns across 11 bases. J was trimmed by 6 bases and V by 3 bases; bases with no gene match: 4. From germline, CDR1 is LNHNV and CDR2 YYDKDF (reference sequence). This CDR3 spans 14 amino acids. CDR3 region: CATSRDRGLGEQYF. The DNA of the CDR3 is TGTGCCACCAGCAGGGACAGGGGGCTGGGCGAGCAGTACTTC.

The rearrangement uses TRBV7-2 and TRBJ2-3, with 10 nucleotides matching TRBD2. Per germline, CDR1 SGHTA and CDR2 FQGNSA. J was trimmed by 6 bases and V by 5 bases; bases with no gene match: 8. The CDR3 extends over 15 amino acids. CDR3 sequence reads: CASSLSGGVIDTQYF. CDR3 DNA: TGTGCCAGCAGCCTGAGCGGGGGGGTTATTGATACGCAGTATTTT.

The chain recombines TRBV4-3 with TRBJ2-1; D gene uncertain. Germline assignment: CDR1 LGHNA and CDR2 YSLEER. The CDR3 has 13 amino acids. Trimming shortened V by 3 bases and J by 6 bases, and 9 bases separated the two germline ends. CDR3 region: CASSQGLINEQFF. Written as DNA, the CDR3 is TGCGCCAGCAGCCAGGGCTTAATCAATGAGCAGTTCTTC.

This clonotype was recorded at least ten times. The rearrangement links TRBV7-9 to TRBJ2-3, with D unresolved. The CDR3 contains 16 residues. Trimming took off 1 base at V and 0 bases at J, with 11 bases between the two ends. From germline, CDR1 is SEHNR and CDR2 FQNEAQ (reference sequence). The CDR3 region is CASSLGLDLSTDTQYF. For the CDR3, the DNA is TGTGCCAGCAGCTTAGGCCTAGACTTAAGCACAGATACGCAGTATTTT.

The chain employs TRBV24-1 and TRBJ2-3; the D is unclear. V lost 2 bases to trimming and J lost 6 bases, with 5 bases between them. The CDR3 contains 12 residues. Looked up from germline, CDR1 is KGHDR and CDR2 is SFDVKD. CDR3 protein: CATSDSGDTQYF. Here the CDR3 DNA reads TGTGCCACCAGTGATTCGGGCGATACGCAGTATTTT.